This T cell receptor (beta chain) came from a study of Graves' ophthalmopathy and Graves' hyperthyroidism. CDR3 regions of TCR beta were amplified from RNA transcripts. The authors performed first-round RT-PCR with HTBI primers and then a second-round multiplex PCR. TCRdb passed the multiplex PCR reads through MiXCR, listing each CDR3 protein once. The data show hundreds of thousands of distinct CDR3 sequences, 22% seen once. Findings and limits, study-wide: Separation of ophthalmopathy from stable hyperthyroidism was achieved by a 13-signature model, at 85% to 90% sensitivity and roughly 81% specificity.

Germline CDR1 LNHDA, CDR2 SQIVND (reference sequence). With 5 bases clipped from V and 3 bases from J, the junction kept 5 bases outside the gene matches. The CDR3 length is 15 residues. In its sample, this clonotype was seen many times. The antigen is not known. This receptor was taken from a woman aged 18-29 years with stable Graves' hyperthyroidism. Some clones in this sample may be carry-over from other donors' samples. This chain connects TRBV19 to TRBJ1-5, with TRBD1 identical over 9 bases. Specimen: peripheral blood. Here the CDR3 DNA reads TGTGCCAGTAGTCTCCGGGACAGGGTCAATCAGCCCCAGCATTTT. Protein product: CASSLRDRVNQPQHF.